Sequencing of this T cell receptor (beta chain) was carried out in a study of blood T cell repertoires in COVID-19. Study summary: COVID-19 samples, acute and convalescent, were from the United States, Italy and Spain. PBMCs, B-cell-depleted T cells, or T cells were the source of the cDNA or gDNA that made up the material.

Authors' data handling: From reference gene primer amplification, estimates of nucleated cell counts were derived. Profiling relied on immunoSEQ multiplex PCR, and the TCRdb table lists in-frame clones only, not all of them. V, J and clone size reflect that table, while D and trimming were determined from the DNA. The data contain roughly 300,000 clones, around 87% of them singletons. To note about this clone: Sequence at one end of the junction differs from germline and may be a read error.

CDR1 is MDHEN, CDR2 SYDVKM, per germline. CDR3 length: 12 amino acids. The V call is TRBV28, the J call TRBJ1-3; 7 nucleotides line up with TRBD1. This clonotype originated in a woman aged 45 to 65 who had recovered from COVID-19. Sequenced input: peripheral blood. The CDR3 nucleotides read TGTGCCAGCAGTCCACCTTTCGGGACAGAAGTTTTT. Protein sequence: CASSPPFGTEVF.